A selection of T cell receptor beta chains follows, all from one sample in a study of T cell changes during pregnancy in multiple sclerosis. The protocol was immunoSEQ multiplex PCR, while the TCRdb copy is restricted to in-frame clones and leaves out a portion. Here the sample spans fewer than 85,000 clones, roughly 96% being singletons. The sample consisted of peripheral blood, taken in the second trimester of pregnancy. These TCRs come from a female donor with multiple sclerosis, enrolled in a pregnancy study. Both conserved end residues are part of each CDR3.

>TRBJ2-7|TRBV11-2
CASSSFSGRGNYEQYF
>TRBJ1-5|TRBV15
CATSRGGEGHQPQHF
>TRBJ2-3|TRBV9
CASSTRQAEDTQYF
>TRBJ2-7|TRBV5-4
CASSPGLAGGYEQYF
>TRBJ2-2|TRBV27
CASSPYRGTGELFF
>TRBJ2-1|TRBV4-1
CASSQDRWDRGQFDYYNEQFF
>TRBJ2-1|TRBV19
CASSDRVGRTGLAIYNEQFF
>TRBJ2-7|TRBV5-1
CASSSLAGDEQYF
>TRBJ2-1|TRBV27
CATRGSGIYNEQFF
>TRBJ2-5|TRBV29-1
CSADPSTIQETQYF
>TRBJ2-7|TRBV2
CASRGTPHEQYF
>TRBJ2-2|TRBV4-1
CASSPRQGVTGELFF
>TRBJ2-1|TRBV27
CASSSGDSYNEQFF
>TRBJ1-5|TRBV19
CASSIRGNQPQHF
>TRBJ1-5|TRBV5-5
CASSGGQGASNQPQHF
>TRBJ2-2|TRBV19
CASRPGLAGTGELFF
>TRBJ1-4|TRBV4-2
CASSPRTGYEKLFF
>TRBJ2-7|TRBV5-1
CASRKGQGALEQYF
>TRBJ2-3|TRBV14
CASSQGPRTSDYTDTQYF
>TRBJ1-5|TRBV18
CASSPSFRGSNQPQHF
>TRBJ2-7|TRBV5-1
CASSPVGGSSYEQYF
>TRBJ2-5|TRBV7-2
CASSLVGGLIQETQYF
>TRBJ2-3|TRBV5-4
CASSLFLAGRTDTQYF
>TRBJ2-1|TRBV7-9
CASSNRDSNEQFF
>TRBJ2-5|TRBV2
CASSKYTGGETQYF
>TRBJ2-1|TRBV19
CASSIGYQGDEQFF
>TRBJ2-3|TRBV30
CAWSAGTDTDTQYF
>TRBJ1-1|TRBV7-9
CASSSERRTEAFF
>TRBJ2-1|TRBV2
CASSGYGTGGTYNEQFF